These 8 T cell receptor beta chains share one sample of origin, sequenced in a study of blood T cells in healthy people across ages. PCR was performed a second time for roughly 7 to 12 cycles using a sample-barcoded 5' primer and a J-beta primer mix. MiXCR, applied by TCRdb to the 5' RACE reads, yields one record per CDR3 protein. The table records about 640,000 distinct CDR3 sequences, under 65% of them present only once. Sequenced sample: blood. Receptor source: a man between 60 and 75 years old in good health.

The chain is built from TRBV5-1 and TRBJ1-2, with D tentatively TRBD1 (6 bases). The V end lost 4 bases, the J end lost 0 bases, and 13 bases lay between the germline ends. Germline V CDR1 and CDR2: SGHRS, YFSETQ. CDR3 length: 15 residues. The CDR3 here is CASSRGQTTNYGYTF. The CDR3 region has the DNA TGCGCCAGCAGCCGAGGACAGACTACTAACTATGGCTACACCTTC.

This CDR3 reads CSAAGEGSSYEQYF. CDR3 coding DNA: TGCAGTGCTGCGGGGGAGGGGAGCTCCTACGAGCAGTACTTC. The chain employs TRBV20-1 and TRBJ2-7; 7 nucleotides align to TRBD2. V dropped 5 bases and J dropped 0; count of bases not matched to a gene: 7. From germline, CDR1 is DFQATT and CDR2 SNEGSKA (reference sequence). CDR3 length: 14 amino acids.

The gene calls are TRBV6-1 and TRBJ2-5; D is uncertain. Germline V CDR1 and CDR2: MNHNS, SASEGT. The V gene lost 7 bases and the J gene lost 5 bases, with 14 bases spanning the gap. This CDR3 comprises 13 residues. In DNA form, the CDR3 reads TGTGCCAGCATGTCAAGGTCTCATGAGACCCAGTACTTC. The encoded protein is CASMSRSHETQYF.

The sample holds one count of this clonotype. The chain links TRBV20-1 to TRBJ2-1; D not resolved. Trimming stripped 2 bases from V and 4 bases from J, with 6 bases between. CDR3 length: 12 residues. Germline values: CDR1 DFQATT, CDR2 SNEGSKA (reference sequence). As DNA, the CDR3 is TGCAGTGCTAGACCTTGGTACAATGAGCAGTTCTTC. Its translation is CSARPWYNEQFF.

This rearrangement joins TRBV6-5 to TRBJ2-7; D possibly corresponds to TRBD1 (6 bases). Trimming stripped 2 bases from V and 3 bases from J, with 11 bases between. Germline CDR1 MNHEY, CDR2 SVGAGI. The CDR3 runs to 14 residues. The CDR3 reads CASSYRDRYYEQYF. For the CDR3, the DNA is TGTGCCAGCAGTTACCGAGACAGGTACTACGAGCAGTACTTC.

This clonotype has only one observation. The V call is TRBV3-1, the J call TRBJ1-4; D is possibly TRBD1 (5 bases). Germline V gene data show CDR1 as LGHDT and CDR2 as YNNKEL (reference sequence). The CDR3 runs 15 residues. Trimming left V 0 bases short and J 8 bases short, with 13 bases between. CDR3 in amino acids: CASSQDREGREKLFF. The CDR3 DNA sequence: TGTGCCAGCAGCCAAGATCGGGAGGGGCGGGAAAAACTGTTTTTT.

V gene TRBV7-2 combines with J gene TRBJ2-4; 12 nucleotides agree with TRBD1. The end of the DNA aligns better with TRBJ2-7, so the J call may be wrong. The germline CDR1 and CDR2 sequences are SGHTA and FQGNSA. This CDR3 has 15 residues. CDR3 bases: TGTGCCAGCAGCTTAGGGTCGGGACAGGGGGCCGAGCAGTACTTC. This translates into CASSLGSGQGAEQYF.

The J gene is TRBJ1-5, the V gene TRBV5-4; 10 positions match TRBD1. This CDR3 has 15 amino acids. V shed 3 bases, J shed 4 bases, and the junction held 4 bases outside the gene matches. Germline loops: CDR1 SGHNT, CDR2 YYREEE (reference sequence). CDR3 nucleotides: TGTGCCAGCAGCTCCGGGACAGGGGAGAATCAGCCCCAGCATTTT. It translates to CASSSGTGENQPQHF. The full variable domain, in which reference TRBV5-4 and TRBJ1-5 provide the parts outside the CDR3, is ETGVTQSPTHLIKTRGQQVTLRCSSQSGHNTVSWYQQALGQGPQFIFQYYREEENGRGNFPPRFSGLQFPNYSSELNVNALELDDSALYLCASSSGTGENQPQHFGDGTRLSIL.